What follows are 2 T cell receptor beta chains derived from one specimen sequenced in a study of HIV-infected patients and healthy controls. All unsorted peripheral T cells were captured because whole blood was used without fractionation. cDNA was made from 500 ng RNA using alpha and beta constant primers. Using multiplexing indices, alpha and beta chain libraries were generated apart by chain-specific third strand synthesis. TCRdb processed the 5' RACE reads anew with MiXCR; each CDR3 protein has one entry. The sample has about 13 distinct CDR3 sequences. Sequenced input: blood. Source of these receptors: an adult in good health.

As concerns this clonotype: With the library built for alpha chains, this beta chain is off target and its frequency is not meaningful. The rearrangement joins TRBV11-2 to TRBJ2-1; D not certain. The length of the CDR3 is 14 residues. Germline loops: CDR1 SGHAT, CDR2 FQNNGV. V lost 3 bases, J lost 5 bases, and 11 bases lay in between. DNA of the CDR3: TGTGCCAGCAGCTTTAAGACAAGAGACAATGAGCAGTTCTTC. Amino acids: CASSFKTRDNEQFF.

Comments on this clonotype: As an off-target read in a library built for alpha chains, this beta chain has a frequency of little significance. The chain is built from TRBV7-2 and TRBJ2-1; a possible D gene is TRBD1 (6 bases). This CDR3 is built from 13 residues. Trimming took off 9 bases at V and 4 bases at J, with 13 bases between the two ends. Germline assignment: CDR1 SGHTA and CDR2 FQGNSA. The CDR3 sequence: CASSRGVYNEQFF. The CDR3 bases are TGTGCCAGTAGCAGGGGAGTGTACAATGAGCAGTTCTTC.